This record looks at one T cell receptor beta chain sequence and its context. What it binds is unknown. The source of the sample is a study of cytomegalovirus exposure and HLA in healthy donors. This CDR3 has 17 amino acids. Per germline, CDR1 LNHNV and CDR2 YYDKDF (reference sequence). Trimming took 4 bases from V and 0 from J; bases not matched to a gene: 5. Broader study findings: First-cohort TCR clusters were later found to tend to co-occur in the roughly 120 validation repertoires.

Clones were sequenced by immunoSEQ multiplex PCR, and TCRdb holds only the in-frame ones, with some missing. The sample consists of 300,000 to 400,000 clones, 80% to 90% of them appearing once. Sequenced material: PBMCs. The clonotype comes from a woman under 30 in good health and CMV-seronegative. V is TRBV15 and J is TRBJ2-7; 14 bases map to TRBD2. The CDR3 DNA is TGTGCCACCAGCACGGGACTAGCGGGAGACCTCTCCTACGAGCAGTACTTC. Protein sequence: CATSTGLAGDLSYEQYF.